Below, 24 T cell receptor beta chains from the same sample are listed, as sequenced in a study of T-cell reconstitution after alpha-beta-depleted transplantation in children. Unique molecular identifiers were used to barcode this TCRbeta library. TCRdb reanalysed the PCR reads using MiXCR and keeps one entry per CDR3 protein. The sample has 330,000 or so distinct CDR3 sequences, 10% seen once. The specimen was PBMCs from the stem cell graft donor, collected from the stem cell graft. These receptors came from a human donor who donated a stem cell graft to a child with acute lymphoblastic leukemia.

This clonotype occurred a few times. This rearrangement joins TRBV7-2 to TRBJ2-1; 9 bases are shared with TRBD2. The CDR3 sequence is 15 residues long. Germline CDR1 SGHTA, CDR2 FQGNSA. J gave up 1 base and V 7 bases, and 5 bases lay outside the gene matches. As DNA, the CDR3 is TGTGCCAGCACCCAGACTAGCGGTTCCTACAATGAGCAGTTCTTC. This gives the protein CASTQTSGSYNEQFF. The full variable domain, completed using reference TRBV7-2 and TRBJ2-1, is GAGVSQSPSNKVTEKGKDVELRCDPISGHTALYWYRQSLGQGLEFLIYFQGNSAPDKSGLPSDRFSAERTGGSVSTLTIQRTQQEDSAVYLCASTQTSGSYNEQFFGPGTRLTVL.

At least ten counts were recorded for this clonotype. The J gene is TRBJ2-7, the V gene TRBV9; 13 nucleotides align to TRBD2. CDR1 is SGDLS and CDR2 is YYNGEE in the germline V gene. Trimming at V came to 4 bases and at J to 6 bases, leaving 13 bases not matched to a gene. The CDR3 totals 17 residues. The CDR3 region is CASSRGTSGNWASEQYF. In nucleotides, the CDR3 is TGTGCCAGCAGCAGGGGGACTAGCGGGAACTGGGCCTCCGAGCAGTACTTC.

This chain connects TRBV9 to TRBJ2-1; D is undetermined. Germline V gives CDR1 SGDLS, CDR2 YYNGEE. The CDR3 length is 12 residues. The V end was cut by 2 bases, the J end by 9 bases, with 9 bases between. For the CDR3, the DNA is TGTGCCAGCAGCGTCTCTGTTAGTGAGCAGTTCTTC. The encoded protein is CASSVSVSEQFF.

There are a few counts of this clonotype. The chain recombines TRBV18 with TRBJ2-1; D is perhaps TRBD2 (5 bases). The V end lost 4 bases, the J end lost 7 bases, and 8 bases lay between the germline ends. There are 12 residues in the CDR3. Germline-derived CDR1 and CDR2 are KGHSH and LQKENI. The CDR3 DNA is TGTGCCAGCTCACTCGAGCGGAATGAGCAGTTCTTC. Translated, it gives CASSLERNEQFF.

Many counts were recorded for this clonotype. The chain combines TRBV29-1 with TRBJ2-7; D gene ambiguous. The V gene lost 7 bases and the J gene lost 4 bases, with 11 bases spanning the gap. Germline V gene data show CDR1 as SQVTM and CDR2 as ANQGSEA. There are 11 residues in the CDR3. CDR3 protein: CSAVADYEQYF. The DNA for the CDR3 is TGCAGCGCTGTTGCGGATTACGAGCAGTACTTC.

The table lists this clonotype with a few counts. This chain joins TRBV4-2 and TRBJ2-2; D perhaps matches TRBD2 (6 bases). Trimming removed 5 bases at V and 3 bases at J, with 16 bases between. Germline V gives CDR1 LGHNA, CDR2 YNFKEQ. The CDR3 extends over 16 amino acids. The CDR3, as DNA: TGTGCCAGCAGCTTAGATCGGACGGGAGACACCGGGGAGCTGTTTTTT. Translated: CASSLDRTGDTGELFF.

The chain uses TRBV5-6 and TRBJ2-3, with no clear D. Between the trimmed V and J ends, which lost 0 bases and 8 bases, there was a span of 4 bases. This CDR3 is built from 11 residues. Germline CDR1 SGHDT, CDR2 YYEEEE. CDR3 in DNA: TGTGCCAGCAGCTTGGGGAGTACGCAGTATTTT. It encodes CASSLGSTQYF.

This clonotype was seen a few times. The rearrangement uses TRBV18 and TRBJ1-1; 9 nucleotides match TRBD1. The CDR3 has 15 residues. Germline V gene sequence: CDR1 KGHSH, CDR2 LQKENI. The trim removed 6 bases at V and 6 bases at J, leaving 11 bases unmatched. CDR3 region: CASSQWLDRGAEAFF. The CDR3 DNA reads TGTGCCAGCTCTCAATGGTTGGACAGGGGTGCTGAAGCTTTCTTT.

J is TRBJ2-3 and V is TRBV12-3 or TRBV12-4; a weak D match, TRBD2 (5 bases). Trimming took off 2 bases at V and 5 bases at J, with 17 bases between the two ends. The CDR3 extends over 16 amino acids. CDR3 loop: CASSLSGGLWGDTQYF. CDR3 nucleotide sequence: TGTGCCAGCAGTTTAAGCGGCGGCCTCTGGGGAGATACGCAGTATTTT.

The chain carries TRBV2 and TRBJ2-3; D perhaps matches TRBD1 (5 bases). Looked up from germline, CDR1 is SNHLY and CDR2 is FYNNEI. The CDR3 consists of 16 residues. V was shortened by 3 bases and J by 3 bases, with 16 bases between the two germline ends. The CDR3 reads CASSDTWKGKTDTQYF. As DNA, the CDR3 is TGTGCCAGCAGTGACACATGGAAGGGGAAAACAGATACGCAGTATTTT.

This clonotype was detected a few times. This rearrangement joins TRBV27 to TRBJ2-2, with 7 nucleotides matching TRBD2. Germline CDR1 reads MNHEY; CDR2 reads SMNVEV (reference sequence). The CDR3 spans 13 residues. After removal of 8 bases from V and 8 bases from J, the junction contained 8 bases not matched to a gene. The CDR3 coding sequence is TGTGCCAGCGCTAGCGGTTATCATGGGGAGCTGTTTTTT. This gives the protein CASASGYHGELFF.

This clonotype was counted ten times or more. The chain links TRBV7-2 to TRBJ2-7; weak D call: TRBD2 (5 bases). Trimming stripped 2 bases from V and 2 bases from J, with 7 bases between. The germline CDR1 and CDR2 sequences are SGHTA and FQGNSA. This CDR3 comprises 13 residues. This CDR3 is CASSLTGTYEQYF. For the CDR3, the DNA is TGTGCCAGCAGCTTAACGGGGACCTACGAGCAGTACTTC.

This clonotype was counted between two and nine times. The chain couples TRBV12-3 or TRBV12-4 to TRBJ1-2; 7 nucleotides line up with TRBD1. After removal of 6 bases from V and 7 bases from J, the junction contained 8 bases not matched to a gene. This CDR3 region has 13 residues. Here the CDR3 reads CASSIDRASGYTF. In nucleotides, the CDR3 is TGTGCCAGCAGCATCGACAGGGCGTCTGGCTACACCTTC.

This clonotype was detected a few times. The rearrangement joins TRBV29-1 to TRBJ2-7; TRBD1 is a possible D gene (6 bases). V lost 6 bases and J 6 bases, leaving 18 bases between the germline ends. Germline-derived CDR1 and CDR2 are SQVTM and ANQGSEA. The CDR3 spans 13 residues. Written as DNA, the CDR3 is TGCAGCGTCTCCTCACAGGGTGTACGCGAGCAGTACTTC. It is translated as CSVSSQGVREQYF.

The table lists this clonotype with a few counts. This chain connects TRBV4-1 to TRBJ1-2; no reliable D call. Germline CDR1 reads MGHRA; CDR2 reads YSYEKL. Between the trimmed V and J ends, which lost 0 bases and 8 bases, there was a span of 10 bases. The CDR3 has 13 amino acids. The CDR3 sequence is CASSQDRMNGYTF. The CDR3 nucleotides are TGCGCCAGCAGCCAAGACAGAATGAACGGCTACACCTTC.

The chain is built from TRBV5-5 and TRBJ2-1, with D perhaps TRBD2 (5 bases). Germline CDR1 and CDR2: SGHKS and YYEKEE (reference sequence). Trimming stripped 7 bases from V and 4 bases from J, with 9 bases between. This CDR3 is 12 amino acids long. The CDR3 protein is CASLREYNEQFF. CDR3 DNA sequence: TGTGCCAGCTTGAGGGAGTACAATGAGCAGTTCTTC.

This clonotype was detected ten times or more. This CDR3 reads CASSATSTDTQYF. The CDR3 DNA sequence: TGTGCCAGCTCAGCCACTAGCACAGATACGCAGTATTTT. The chain combines TRBV18 with TRBJ2-3; D ambiguous. This CDR3 has 13 residues. CDR1 is KGHSH, CDR2 LQKENI, per germline. V gave up 5 bases and J gave up 0 bases, with 6 bases separating them. Variable domain in full (rest from reference TRBV18 and TRBJ2-3): NAGVMQNPRHLVRRRGQEARLRCSPMKGHSHVYWYRQLPEEGLKFMVYLQKENIIDESGMPKERFSAEFPKEGPSILRIQQVVRGDSAAYFCASSATSTDTQYFGPGTRLTVL.

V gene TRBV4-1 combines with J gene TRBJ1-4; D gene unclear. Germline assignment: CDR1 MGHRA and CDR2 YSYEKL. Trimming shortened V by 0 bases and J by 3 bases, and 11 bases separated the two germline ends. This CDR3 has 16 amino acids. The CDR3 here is CASSQDWAGPNEKLFF. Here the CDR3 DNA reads TGCGCCAGCAGCCAAGATTGGGCCGGGCCTAATGAAAAACTGTTTTTT.

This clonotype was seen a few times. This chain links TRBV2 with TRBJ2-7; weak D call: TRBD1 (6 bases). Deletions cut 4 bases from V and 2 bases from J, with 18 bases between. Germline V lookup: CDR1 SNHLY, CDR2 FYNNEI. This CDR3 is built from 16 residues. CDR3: CASSVPKGQGTYEQYF. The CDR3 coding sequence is TGTGCCAGCAGTGTCCCGAAGGGACAAGGGACCTACGAGCAGTACTTC.

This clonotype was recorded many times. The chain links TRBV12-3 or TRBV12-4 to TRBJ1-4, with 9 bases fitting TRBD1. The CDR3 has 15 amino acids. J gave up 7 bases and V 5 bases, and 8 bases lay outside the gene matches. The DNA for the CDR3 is TGTGCCAGCAGTAGAACAGGGGGCCGTGGTGAAAAACTGTTTTTT. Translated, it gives CASSRTGGRGEKLFF.

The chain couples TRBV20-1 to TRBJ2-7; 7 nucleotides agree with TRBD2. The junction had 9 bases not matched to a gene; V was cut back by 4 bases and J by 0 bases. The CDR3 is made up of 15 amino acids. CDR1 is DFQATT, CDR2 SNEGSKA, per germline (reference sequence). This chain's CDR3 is CSANPLASSSYEQYF. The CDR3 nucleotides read TGCAGTGCTAACCCACTAGCGTCGAGCTCCTACGAGCAGTACTTC.

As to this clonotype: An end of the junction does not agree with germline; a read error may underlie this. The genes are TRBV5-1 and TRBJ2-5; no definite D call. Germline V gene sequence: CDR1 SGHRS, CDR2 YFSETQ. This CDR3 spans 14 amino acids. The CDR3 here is CASSPHVPAETQYF. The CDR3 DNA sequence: TGCGCTAGCAGTCCACATGTTCCGGCAGAGACCCAGTACTTC.

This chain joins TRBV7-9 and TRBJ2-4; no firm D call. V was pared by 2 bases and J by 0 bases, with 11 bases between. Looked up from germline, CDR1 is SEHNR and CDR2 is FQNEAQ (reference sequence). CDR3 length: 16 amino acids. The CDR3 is CASSLSFELAKNIQYF. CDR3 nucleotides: TGTGCCAGCAGCTTATCGTTTGAGCTAGCCAAAAACATTCAGTACTTC.

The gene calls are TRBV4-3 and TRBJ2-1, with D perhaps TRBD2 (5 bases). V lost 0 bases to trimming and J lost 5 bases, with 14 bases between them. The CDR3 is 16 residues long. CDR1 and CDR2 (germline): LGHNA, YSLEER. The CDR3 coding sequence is TGCGCCAGCAGCCAAGAACTAGGGTACTGGGACAATGAGCAGTTCTTC. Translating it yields CASSQELGYWDNEQFF.